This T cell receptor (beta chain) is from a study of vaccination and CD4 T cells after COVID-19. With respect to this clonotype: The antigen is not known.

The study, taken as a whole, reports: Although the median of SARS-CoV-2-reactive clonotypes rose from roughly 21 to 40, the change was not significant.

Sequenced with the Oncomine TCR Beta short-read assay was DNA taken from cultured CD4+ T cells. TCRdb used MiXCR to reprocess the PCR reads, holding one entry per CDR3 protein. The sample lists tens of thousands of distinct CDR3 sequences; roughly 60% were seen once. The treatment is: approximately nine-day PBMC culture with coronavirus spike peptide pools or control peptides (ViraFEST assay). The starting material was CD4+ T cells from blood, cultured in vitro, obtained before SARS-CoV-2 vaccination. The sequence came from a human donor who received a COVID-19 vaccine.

In DNA form, the CDR3 reads TGTGCCAGCAGAACCTTACAGGAAAATGGCTACACCTTC. Its translation is CASRTLQENGYTF. V is TRBV5-5 and J is TRBJ1-2, with D possibly matching TRBD1 (5 bases). V shed 5 bases and J shed 6 bases, with 14 bases lying between them. There are 13 residues in the CDR3. CDR1 is SGHKS, CDR2 YYEKEE, per germline (reference sequence).